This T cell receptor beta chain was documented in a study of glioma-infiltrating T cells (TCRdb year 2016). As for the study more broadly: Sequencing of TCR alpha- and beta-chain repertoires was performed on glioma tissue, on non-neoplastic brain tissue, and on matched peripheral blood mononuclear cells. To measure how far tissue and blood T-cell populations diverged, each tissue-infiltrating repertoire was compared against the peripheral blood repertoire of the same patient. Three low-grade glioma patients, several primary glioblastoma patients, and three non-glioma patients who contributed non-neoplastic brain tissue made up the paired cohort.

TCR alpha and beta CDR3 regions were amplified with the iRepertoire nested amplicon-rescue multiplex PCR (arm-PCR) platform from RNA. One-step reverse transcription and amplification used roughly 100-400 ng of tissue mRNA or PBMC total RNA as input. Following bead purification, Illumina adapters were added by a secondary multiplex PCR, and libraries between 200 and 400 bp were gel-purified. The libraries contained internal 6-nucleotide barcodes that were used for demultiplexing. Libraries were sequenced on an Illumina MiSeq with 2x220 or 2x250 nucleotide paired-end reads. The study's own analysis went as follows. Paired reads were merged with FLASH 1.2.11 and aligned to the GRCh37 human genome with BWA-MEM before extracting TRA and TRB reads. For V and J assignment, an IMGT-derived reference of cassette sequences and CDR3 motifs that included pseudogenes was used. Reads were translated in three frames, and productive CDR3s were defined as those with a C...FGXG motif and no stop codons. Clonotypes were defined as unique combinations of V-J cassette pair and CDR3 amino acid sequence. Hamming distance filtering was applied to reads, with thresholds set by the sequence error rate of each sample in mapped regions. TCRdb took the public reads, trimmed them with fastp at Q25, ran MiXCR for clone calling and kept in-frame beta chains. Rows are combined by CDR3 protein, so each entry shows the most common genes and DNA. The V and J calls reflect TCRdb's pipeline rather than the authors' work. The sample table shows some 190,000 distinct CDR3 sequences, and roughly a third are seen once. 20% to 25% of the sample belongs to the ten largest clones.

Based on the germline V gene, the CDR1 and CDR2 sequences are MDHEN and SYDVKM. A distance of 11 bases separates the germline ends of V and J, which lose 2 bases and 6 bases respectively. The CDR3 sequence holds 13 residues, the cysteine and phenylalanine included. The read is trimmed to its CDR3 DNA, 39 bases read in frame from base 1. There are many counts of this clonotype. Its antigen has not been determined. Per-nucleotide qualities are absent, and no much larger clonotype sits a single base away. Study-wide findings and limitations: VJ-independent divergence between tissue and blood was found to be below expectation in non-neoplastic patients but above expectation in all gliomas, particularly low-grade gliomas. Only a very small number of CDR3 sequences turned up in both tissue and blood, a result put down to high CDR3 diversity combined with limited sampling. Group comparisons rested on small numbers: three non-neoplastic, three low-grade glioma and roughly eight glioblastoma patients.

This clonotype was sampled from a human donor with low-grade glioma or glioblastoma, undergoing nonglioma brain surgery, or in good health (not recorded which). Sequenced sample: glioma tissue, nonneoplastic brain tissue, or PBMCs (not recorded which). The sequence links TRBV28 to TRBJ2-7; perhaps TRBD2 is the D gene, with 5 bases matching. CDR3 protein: CASSLPGYGEQYF. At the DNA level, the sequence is TGTGCCAGCAGTTTACCGGGATACGGCGAGCAGTACTTC.